These 14 T cell receptor beta chains came from one sample sequenced in a study of blood T cell repertoires in COVID-19. Profiling relied on immunoSEQ multiplex PCR, and the TCRdb table lists in-frame clones only, not all of them. This sample has 210,000 or so clones, with around 82% found just once. The sequencing sample was made of PBMCs or T cells enriched from blood (not recorded which). Every receptor here comes from a woman between 50 and 59 years old who had been exposed to COVID-19.

This sequence joins TRBV18 and TRBJ2-5, with TRBD2 identical over 9 bases. Germline V CDR1 and CDR2: KGHSH, LQKENI. V gave up 3 bases and J gave up 5 bases; unmatched junction bases: 10. The CDR3 spans 16 residues. In DNA form, the CDR3 reads TGTGCCAGCTCACCGGACGGCGGGGGGGCCAGGGAGACCCAGTACTTC. Translated: CASSPDGGGARETQYF.

The rearrangement uses TRBV20-1 and TRBJ2-3, with 7 bases matching TRBD2. The V segment lost 3 bases and the J segment 4 bases; nucleotides outside the gene matches: 13. The length of the CDR3 is 16 residues. Germline-derived CDR1 and CDR2 are DFQATT and SNEGSKA (reference sequence). The CDR3 region is CSASYSGGTRSDTQYF. The CDR3, as DNA: TGCAGTGCTAGTTACTCCGGGGGGACGCGCTCAGATACGCAGTATTTT.

The chain couples TRBV9 to TRBJ1-4, with 8 bases fitting TRBD1. V shed 1 base and J 8 bases; nucleotides not matched to a gene: 7. Germline loops: CDR1 SGDLS, CDR2 YYNGEE. This CDR3 comprises 15 residues. CDR3 DNA: TGTGCCAGCAGCGTAACTCCGGGACAGGAGGAAAAACTGTTTTTT. Translation: CASSVTPGQEEKLFF.

The V and J genes are TRBV11-2 and TRBJ1-1; D not certain. The length of the CDR3 is 15 residues. In germline, CDR1 is SGHAT, CDR2 FQNNGV. V lost 3 bases, J lost 1 base, and 12 bases lay in between. The CDR3 spells CASSLKRGWNTEAFF. CDR3 coding DNA: TGTGCCAGCAGCTTGAAGCGGGGATGGAACACTGAAGCTTTCTTT.

This chain links TRBV2 with TRBJ2-7; the match to TRBD1 covers 7 bases. V was pared by 10 bases and J by 3 bases, with 15 bases of the junction left unmatched. Germline CDR1 and CDR2: SNHLY and FYNNEI. This CDR3 is 15 amino acids long. The CDR3 protein is CATRLNPGGFYEQYF. The CDR3 DNA follows: TGTGCCACCCGCTTGAACCCAGGGGGATTCTACGAGCAGTACTTC.

This clone was observed once. This chain uses TRBV7-9 with TRBJ2-7; 8 bases map to TRBD1. Trimming took 8 bases from V and 3 from J; bases not matched to a gene: 0. The germline gives CDR1 SEHNR, CDR2 FQNEAQ (reference sequence). The CDR3 extends over 11 amino acids. CDR3: CASDRGYEQYF. The CDR3 DNA reads TGTGCCAGCGACAGGGGCTACGAGCAGTACTTC.

With regard to this clone: The sample holds other DNA sequences that translate to the same CDR3. The chain links TRBV7-9 to TRBJ1-1; TRBD1 is a possible D gene (5 bases). The CDR3 extends over 12 amino acids. With 5 bases removed from V and 4 bases from J, the gap between germline ends came to 8 bases. Per the germline V gene, CDR1 is SEHNR and CDR2 is FQNEAQ (reference sequence). The CDR3 protein is CASSLGLTEAFF. For the CDR3, the DNA is TGTGCCAGCAGCCTGGGACTCACTGAAGCTTTCTTT.

The V and J genes are TRBV4-3 and TRBJ2-5; D is possibly TRBD2 (5 bases). Deletions cut 4 bases from V and 3 bases from J, with 18 bases between. The germline V gene has CDR1 LGHNA and CDR2 YSLEER. This CDR3 comprises 16 residues. DNA of the CDR3: TGCGCCAGCAGCCGAACCGTCGCGGGTGGGAAAGAGACCCAGTACTTC. Translating it yields CASSRTVAGGKETQYF.

The V gene is TRBV2, the J gene TRBJ2-3, with TRBD2 identical over 7 bases. Germline CDR1 and CDR2: SNHLY and FYNNEI. CDR3 size: 14 residues. With V trimmed by 11 bases and J by 3 bases, 11 bases remained unmatched. In nucleotides, the CDR3 is TGTGCCGCTGGGCGACTAGCTTATACAGATACGCAGTATTTT. Its protein product is CAAGRLAYTDTQYF.

This clone was seen more than once but under ten times. The chain uses TRBV12-3 or TRBV12-4 and TRBJ2-2; D is ambiguous. The V and J ends lost 2 bases and 7 bases respectively, with 8 bases between them. The CDR3 loop spans 13 amino acids. This chain's CDR3 is CASSLREVGELFF. The CDR3 DNA sequence: TGTGCCAGCAGTTTACGCGAGGTCGGGGAGCTGTTTTTT.

V and J are TRBV3-1 (or the pseudogene TRBV3-2) and TRBJ2-6, with TRBD1 as a possible D gene (5 bases). In germline, CDR1 is LGHDT, CDR2 YNNKEL (reference sequence). The CDR3 is 17 residues long. Trimming took 1 base from V and 0 from J, leaving 10 bases between them. CDR3 bases: TGTGCCAGCAGCCAAGGACAGAGCTCCTCTGGGGCCAACGTCCTGACTTTC. Protein: CASSQGQSSSGANVLTF.

This chain uses TRBV2 with TRBJ1-5, with D possibly matching TRBD1 (5 bases). CDR1 is SNHLY, CDR2 FYNNEI, per germline. V shed 2 bases and J shed 10 bases, with 18 bases lying between them. This CDR3 spans 15 amino acids. DNA for the CDR3: TGTGCCAGCAGTGAATGGTCAGGCCTTCAGGGACCCCAGCATTTT. Translation: CASSEWSGLQGPQHF.

The V call is TRBV12-3 or TRBV12-4, the J call TRBJ1-2, with D tentatively TRBD1 (5 bases). With 4 bases removed from V and 6 bases from J, the gap between germline ends came to 12 bases. CDR3 length equals 13 residues. In DNA, the CDR3 is TGTGCCAGCAGTTCCCGACAGTGGAATGGCTACACCTTC. Protein product: CASSSRQWNGYTF.

The chain links TRBV12-3 or TRBV12-4 to TRBJ2-1; tentatively, D is TRBD2 (6 bases). Trimming shortened V by 7 bases and J by 5 bases, and 12 bases separated the two germline ends. The CDR3 extends over 13 amino acids. In DNA, the CDR3 is TGTGCCAGCAACCGGGACTTTCACAATGAGCAGTTCTTC. This gives the protein CASNRDFHNEQFF.